This is a list of T cell receptor beta chains from one sample in a study of lung T cells in sarcoidosis with Löfgren's syndrome. TCRdb called the reads again in MiXCR, with one record for every CDR3 protein. Counted here are tens of thousands of distinct CDR3 sequences, approximately 21% occurring once; the ten biggest clones make up under 3%. Sequencing was carried out using CD4+ T cells from PBMCs. The receptor source for this set is a human donor with sarcoidosis (Löfgren's syndrome or another form), or a control subject (not recorded which). CDR3s include the opening cysteine and the closing phenylalanine or tryptophan. D genes are given only for firm matches. A row's size may be missing; if present it is once, few, many or a size class.

TRBV12-3/TRBV12-4,TRBJ2-3,-,-,CASSFSQGGTDTQYF,TGTGCCAGCAGTTTTTCGCAGGGTGGGACAGATACGCAGTATTTT
TRBV7-9,TRBJ2-5,TRBD1,few,CASSLAPGTGKETQYF,TGTGCCAGCAGCTTAGCCCCCGGGACAGGGAAGGAGACCCAGTACTTC
TRBV12-3/TRBV12-4,TRBJ1-1,TRBD1,-,CASSLTGATEAFF,TGTGCCAGCAGCTTGACAGGGGCCACTGAAGCTTTCTTT
TRBV20-1,TRBJ1-2,TRBD1,many,CSAGDRRDYGYTF,TGCAGTGCTGGGGACAGGAGGGACTATGGCTACACCTTC
TRBV5-4,TRBJ2-5,-,many,CASSLQASEGKTQYF,TGTGCCAGCAGCTTACAGGCTAGCGAAGGGAAGACCCAGTACTTC
TRBV7-2,TRBJ1-5,-,many,CASTDGGQPQHF,TGTGCCAGCACCGACGGAGGGCAGCCCCAGCATTTT
TRBV11-2,TRBJ1-1,-,-,CASSPGTGRRTEAFF,TGTGCCAGCAGCCCAGGGACGGGCCGCCGCACTGAAGCTTTCTTT
TRBV9,TRBJ2-3,TRBD1,few,CASSPRQGFDTQYF,TGTGCCAGCAGCCCTAGACAGGGTTTTGATACGCAGTATTTT
TRBV2,TRBJ2-3,TRBD2,few,CASSEAPRSGITQYF,TGTGCCAGCAGTGAAGCGCCCCGAAGCGGGATTACGCAGTATTTT
TRBV28,TRBJ2-1,-,many,CAITSVAYNEQFF,TGTGCCATCACGTCGGTGGCCTACAATGAGCAGTTCTTC
TRBV20-1,TRBJ2-1,TRBD1,many,CSATNRDRDLNEQFF,TGCAGTGCTACAAACCGGGACAGGGACCTCAATGAGCAGTTCTTC
TRBV20-1,TRBJ2-3,TRBD2,many,CSAPSSLAGGLDTQYF,TGCAGTGCCCCCTCCTCTCTAGCGGGAGGTTTAGATACGCAGTATTTT
TRBV11-2,TRBJ2-5,TRBD1,few,CASSGTGHQETQYF,TGTGCCAGCAGCGGGACAGGGCACCAAGAGACCCAGTACTTC
TRBV12-3/TRBV12-4,TRBJ1-2,-,many,CASSLVGDGYTF,TGTGCCAGCAGTTTAGTTGGGGACGGCTACACCTTC
TRBV6-1,TRBJ2-3,TRBD2,many,CASRRGLVTDTQYF,TGTGCCAGCAGACGCGGACTAGTCACAGATACGCAGTATTTT
TRBV6-2/TRBV6-3,TRBJ2-3,-,many,CASSYSLANPGTDTQYF,TGTGCCAGCAGTTACTCTTTAGCGAACCCAGGCACAGATACGCAGTATTTT
TRBV7-2,TRBJ2-3,-,many,CASSPGPPGRDTQYF,TGTGCCAGCAGCCCCGGCCCACCGGGTAGAGATACGCAGTATTTT
TRBV12-3/TRBV12-4,TRBJ2-1,-,few,CASSPYRVLPEDKYNEQFF,TGTGCCAGCAGTCCTTATCGGGTTCTTCCGGAGGATAAGTACAATGAGCAGTTCTTC
TRBV4-1,TRBJ2-5,TRBD2,many,CASSQGTSGGQETQYF,TGCGCCAGCAGCCAAGGGACTAGCGGGGGGCAAGAGACCCAGTACTTC
TRBV12-3/TRBV12-4,TRBJ2-2,TRBD2,many,CASSLATSGQTGELFF,TGTGCCAGCAGTTTAGCGACTAGCGGACAGACCGGGGAGCTGTTTTTT
TRBV24-1,TRBJ2-3,TRBD2,many,CATSDLAQTSVSTDTQYF,TGTGCCACCAGTGATTTGGCCCAGACTAGCGTGAGCACAGATACGCAGTATTTT
TRBV2,TRBJ1-1,-,few,CASSATPNTEAFF,TGTGCCAGCAGTGCGACACCGAACACTGAAGCTTTCTTT
TRBV19,TRBJ2-1,-,many,CAIIDRPYNEQFF,TGTGCCATTATCGACAGACCCTACAATGAGCAGTTCTTC
TRBV29-1,TRBJ1-1,TRBD1,few,CSARQGLHTEAFF,TGCAGCGCTCGACAGGGTTTGCACACTGAAGCTTTCTTT
TRBV14,TRBJ1-6,-,-,CASSQGPESPLHF,TGTGCCAGCAGCCAGGGTCCAGAATCACCCCTCCACTTT
TRBV6-1,TRBJ1-1,-,many,CASSSWTARTEAFF,TGTGCCAGCAGCTCCTGGACGGCGAGGACTGAAGCTTTCTTT
TRBV7-9,TRBJ2-7,-,-,CASTHPTASYEQYF,TGTGCCAGCACCCATCCTACAGCCTCCTACGAGCAGTACTTC
TRBV28,TRBJ1-4,-,many,CASSLQTGGNEKLFF,TGTGCCAGCAGTCTCCAGACAGGAGGGAATGAAAAACTGTTTTTT
TRBV11-3,TRBJ2-2,-,-,CASSLEYAGPNTGELFF,TGTGCCAGCAGCTTAGAATATGCAGGCCCGAACACCGGGGAGCTGTTTTTT
TRBV28,TRBJ2-6,-,-,CVSSLRSGANVLTF,TGTGTCAGCAGCCTCCGCTCCGGGGCCAACGTCCTGACTTTC
TRBV11-2,TRBJ2-3,-,few,CANSTGQEGKDTQYF,TGTGCCAACAGTACCGGACAGGAGGGAAAAGATACGCAGTATTTT
TRBV3-1,TRBJ1-1,-,-,CASSRRGELAEAFF,TGTGCCAGCAGCCGACGAGGGGAATTGGCTGAAGCTTTCTTT
TRBV28,TRBJ2-2,-,-,CASGGSVTATGELFF,TGTGCCAGCGGGGGGAGCGTGACAGCCACCGGGGAGCTGTTTTTT
TRBV7-6,TRBJ1-5,-,many,CASSSQSGQYHQPQHF,TGTGCCAGCAGCTCCCAATCGGGCCAGTATCATCAGCCCCAGCATTTT
TRBV28,TRBJ1-2,-,many,CASSLALSYGYTF,TGTGCCAGCAGTTTAGCTTTGAGTTATGGCTACACCTTC
TRBV5-1,TRBJ2-3,TRBD2,few,CASSLSGGAGTDTQYF,TGCGCCAGCAGCTTAAGCGGGGGGGCAGGCACAGATACGCAGTATTTT
TRBV7-2,TRBJ2-7,TRBD2,-,CASSLGPAGGYEQYF,TGTGCCAGCAGCTTGGGGCCCGCGGGGGGTTACGAGCAGTACTTC
TRBV27,TRBJ2-7,-,many,CASSLGQKGSYEQYF,TGTGCCAGCAGTTTGGGCCAGAAGGGGTCCTACGAGCAGTACTTC
TRBV6-1,TRBJ2-5,-,many,CASSSTTGTQYF,TGTGCCAGCAGTTCGACCACGGGGACCCAGTACTTC
TRBV20-1,TRBJ1-2,-,few,CSAPGPYGYTF,TGCAGTGCGCCAGGCCCCTATGGCTACACCTTC
TRBV7-9,TRBJ1-4,-,-,CASSRPGTDATNEKLFF,TGTGCCAGCAGCCGTCCCGGGACCGATGCAACTAATGAAAAACTGTTTTTT
TRBV12-3/TRBV12-4,TRBJ2-3,-,many,CASSLSLGRTDTQYF,TGTGCCAGCAGTTTATCTTTGGGGCGCACAGATACGCAGTATTTT
TRBV6-1,TRBJ1-1,-,many,CASSEALGLNTEAFF,TGTGCCAGCAGTGAAGCGCTAGGGCTGAACACTGAAGCTTTCTTT
TRBV20-1,TRBJ1-1,-,many,CSARDQGVKTEAFF,TGCAGTGCTAGAGATCAAGGGGTAAAGACTGAAGCTTTCTTT
TRBV12-3/TRBV12-4,TRBJ2-3,-,few,CASSLGGVGTDTQYF,TGTGCCAGCAGTTTAGGAGGGGTGGGCACAGATACGCAGTATTTT
TRBV6-1,TRBJ1-2,TRBD1,many,CASRSTGGPLLYTF,TGTGCCAGCAGATCAACAGGGGGCCCCCTCCTCTACACCTTC